Each of the 22 T cell receptor beta chains below was sequenced from the same sample in a study of T cells in Graves' hyperthyroidism and ophthalmopathy. Amplified TCR beta CDR3 regions came from RNA transcripts. First-round RT-PCR targeting the TCR CDR3 was performed with the HTBI primer set. In TCRdb, the multiplex PCR reads were re-called with MiXCR into one record per CDR3 protein. The sample carries some 600,000 distinct CDR3 sequences, 11% to 15% recorded once. Specimen: blood. Receptors were obtained from a young woman with Graves' hyperthyroidism that later progressed to Graves' ophthalmopathy.

The V call is TRBV7-9, the J call TRBJ1-1; 8 bases align to TRBD1. The CDR3 runs to 15 residues. Germline CDR1 and CDR2: SEHNR and FQNEAQ (reference sequence). The trim removed 2 bases at V and 1 base at J, leaving 3 bases unmatched. The CDR3 spells CASSLQGAQNTEAFF. The CDR3 DNA sequence: TGTGCCAGCAGCTTACAGGGGGCCCAGAACACTGAAGCTTTCTTT.

This clonotype was recorded many times. This chain links TRBV6-1 with TRBJ1-1; D ambiguous. Germline CDR1 and CDR2: MNHNS and SASEGT. The CDR3 loop spans 14 amino acids. V was clipped by 2 bases and J by 8 bases, with 15 bases between them. CDR3 protein: CASSESSGSREAFF. DNA of the CDR3: TGTGCCAGCAGTGAATCTTCCGGGAGCAGGGAAGCTTTCTTT.

Concerning this clonotype itself: An end of the junction does not agree with germline; a read error may underlie this. This chain joins TRBV19 and TRBJ1-5; 10 bases match TRBD1. The V gene's germline CDR1 is LNHDA and CDR2 SQIVND (reference sequence). The CDR3 runs 18 residues. CDR3 coding DNA: TGTGCCAGTAGTGCACCCCGACCCTCGACAGGGGGCAAACAGCCCCAGCATTTT. Its protein is CASSAPRPSTGGKQPQHF. Filled out from reference TRBV19 and TRBJ1-5, the complete variable domain reads DGGITQSPKYLFRKEGQNVTLSCEQNLNHDAMYWYRQDPGQGLRLIYYSQIVNDFQKGDIAEGYSVSREKKESFPLTVTSAQKNPTAFYLCASSAPRPSTGGKQPQHFGDGTRLSIL.

This sequence joins TRBV6-5 and TRBJ2-1; D may correspond to TRBD1 or TRBD2 (5 bases each). The CDR3 has 16 amino acids. V was trimmed by 0 bases and J by 0 bases, leaving 9 bases between them. Germline lookup yields CDR1 MNHEY and CDR2 SVGAGI. The CDR3 sequence is CASSYSGTSSYNEQFF. In nucleotides, the CDR3 is TGTGCCAGCAGTTACTCTGGGACGAGCTCCTACAATGAGCAGTTCTTC.

The gene calls are TRBV25-1 and TRBJ1-5; tentative D call: TRBD1 (5 bases). Germline V lookup: CDR1 MGHDK, CDR2 SYGVNS. The V and J ends lost 2 bases and 7 bases respectively, with 12 bases between them. The CDR3 length is 14 residues. CDR3 loop: CASSEQGFEQPQHF. In DNA form, the CDR3 reads TGTGCCAGCAGTGAACAGGGATTCGAACAGCCCCAGCATTTT.

On this clonotype: This may come from a read error, since a much larger clone is one base off. V usage is TRBV10-3 and J usage is TRBJ1-1, with 7 bases identical to TRBD1. This CDR3 spans 17 amino acids. Trimming removed 10 bases from V and 3 bases from J; junction bases left unmatched: 20. CDR1 ENHRY and CDR2 SYGVKD come from the germline V gene. The CDR3 DNA sequence: TGTGCCAGCGGTTCCACGGTGATGTACAGGGGCGACACTGAAGCTTTCTTT. As protein: CASGSTVMYRGDTEAFF.

This clonotype was observed at least ten times. The chain recombines TRBV12-3 or TRBV12-4 with TRBJ1-1, with D possibly being TRBD1 (6 bases). This CDR3 is built from 13 residues. Trimming removed 5 bases from V and 4 bases from J, with 11 bases in between. CDR3 residues: CASSVAGATEAFF. CDR3 DNA sequence: TGTGCCAGCAGTGTCGCAGGGGCCACTGAAGCTTTCTTT.

In this sample, this clonotype turned up many times. The chain uses TRBV28 and TRBJ2-3; 8 nucleotides agree with TRBD2. The length of the CDR3 is 12 residues. Germline assignment: CDR1 MDHEN and CDR2 SYDVKM. With V trimmed by 6 bases and J by 14 bases, 10 bases remained unmatched. The CDR3 DNA follows: TGTGCCAGCAGCGAGCCGGGACTAGGGGTGTATTTT. Translated, it gives CASSEPGLGVYF.

Only a few counts were recorded for this clonotype. Just one base apart from a much larger clone, this may be a read error. The chain couples TRBV20-1 to TRBJ2-1; D tentatively reads TRBD1 or TRBD2 (6 bases each). Germline CDR1 is DFQATT and CDR2 is SNEGSKA (reference sequence). V lost 5 bases to trimming and J lost 6 bases, with 23 bases between them. This CDR3 is 16 amino acids long. CDR3 bases: TGCAGTGCTGCTAAGGGCGTGGGGGCGGGACCCAATGAGCAGTTCTTC. It specifies CSAAKGVGAGPNEQFF.

Concerning this clonotype itself: This sequence may be a read error, since a much larger clone differs from it by one base. The CDR3 DNA reads TGTGCCAGCAGCTTACCCCCATGGACTAGCGGGGATTCCAGCTCCTGCAATGAGCAGTTCTTC. Its protein is CASSLPPWTSGDSSSCNEQFF. The chain joins TRBV11-2 to TRBJ2-1, with TRBD2 matching 12 bases. The CDR3 runs 21 residues. The V gene's germline CDR1 is SGHAT and CDR2 FQNNGV.

This chain connects TRBV9 to TRBJ2-1; 10 bases line up with TRBD2. Germline V gene lookup returns CDR1 SGDLS and CDR2 YYNGEE. The CDR3 has 17 residues. V lost 4 bases to trimming and J lost 4 bases; unmatched junction nucleotides: 11. The CDR3 DNA is TGTGCCAGCAGCCCACTGTCAAGTAGCGGGAGGTACAATGAGCAGTTCTTC. Encoded protein: CASSPLSSSGRYNEQFF.

The CDR3 spells CASSQHTGGTEAFF. The CDR3 nucleotides read TGTGCCAGCAGCCAGCACACAGGGGGCACTGAAGCTTTCTTT. The V call is TRBV12-3 or TRBV12-4, the J call TRBJ1-1; TRBD1 agrees at 8 bases. This CDR3 has 14 amino acids. The V and J ends lost 6 bases and 4 bases, in that order; junction bases with no gene match: 7.

This clonotype was counted at least ten times. In DNA form, the CDR3 reads TGTGCCAGCAGCTTAGTAACAGGACAGAACCTCTACGAGCAGTACTTC. Its protein is CASSLVTGQNLYEQYF. J is TRBJ2-7 and V is TRBV11-1, with a weak D call TRBD1 (6 bases). CDR3 length equals 16 residues. Per the germline V gene, CDR1 is SGHAT and CDR2 is FQDESV (reference sequence). V shed 1 base and J shed 3 bases, with 16 bases lying between them.

This clonotype has a count of ten or more. The chain uses TRBV7-9 and TRBJ1-5; D is ambiguous. This CDR3 contains 14 residues. Between the trimmed V and J ends, which lost 5 bases and 2 bases, there was a span of 10 bases. Germline V CDR1 and CDR2: SEHNR, FQNEAQ (reference sequence). In DNA, the CDR3 is TGTGCCAGCAGCCTCCCTGGGGGCAATCAGCCCCAGCATTTT. Protein: CASSLPGGNQPQHF.

In this sample, this clonotype turned up many times. The chain recombines TRBV6-2 or TRBV6-3 with TRBJ1-1; D gene ambiguous. The V gene's germline CDR1 is MNHEY and CDR2 SVGEGT. The CDR3 sequence is 14 residues long. Trimming removed 0 bases at V and 11 bases at J, with 16 bases between. CDR3 residues: CASSYSGLRKDAFF. In DNA form, the CDR3 reads TGTGCCAGCAGTTACTCGGGATTGAGGAAGGACGCTTTCTTT.

This clonotype was counted at least ten times. The chain joins TRBV27 to TRBJ2-1; TRBD2 aligns across 8 bases. The germline V gene encodes CDR1 MNHEY and CDR2 SMNVEV (reference sequence). This CDR3 comprises 17 residues. The V gene end was trimmed by 5 bases and the J gene end by 0 bases; junction bases not matched to a gene: 9. Here the CDR3 reads CASSLPSGQSSYNEQFF. The CDR3 region has the DNA TGTGCCAGCAGTCTCCCTAGCGGGCAGAGCTCCTACAATGAGCAGTTCTTC.

The chain links TRBV4-1 to TRBJ2-3; D is possibly TRBD1 (5 bases). Per the germline V gene, CDR1 is MGHRA and CDR2 is YSYEKL. The CDR3 length is 17 residues. Trimming pared 2 bases from V and 5 bases from J, leaving 20 bases between. The DNA of the CDR3 is TGCGCCAGCAGCCAACCCCAGAGGCAGGGAAAGGGAGATACGCAGTATTTT. This gives the protein CASSQPQRQGKGDTQYF.

In this sample, this clonotype turned up many times. The chain joins TRBV20-1 to TRBJ2-7; D tentatively reads TRBD1 or TRBD2 (5 bases each). The V gene lost 6 bases and the J gene lost 2 bases, with 17 bases spanning the gap. CDR1 and CDR2 (germline): DFQATT, SNEGSKA (reference sequence). The CDR3 sequence is 14 residues long. The CDR3 is CSAYSGTVPYEQYF. The CDR3 nucleotides are TGCAGTGCCTACTCCGGGACGGTCCCCTACGAGCAGTACTTC.

The gene calls are TRBV7-9 and TRBJ2-1, with D possibly being TRBD2 (6 bases). The CDR3 totals 10 residues. Germline CDR1 and CDR2: SEHNR and FQNEAQ (reference sequence). Trimming cost V 1 base and J 14 bases, with 6 bases left between them. The chain's CDR3 is CASSLGEEFF. CDR3 DNA sequence: TGTGCCAGCAGCTTAGGGGAGGAGTTCTTC. The full variable domain, its missing parts supplied by reference TRBV7-9 and TRBJ2-1, is DTGVSQNPRHKITKRGQNVTFRCDPISEHNRLYWYRQTLGQGPEFLTYFQNEAQLEKSRLLSDRFSAERPKGSFSTLEIQRTEQGDSAMYLCASSLGEEFFGPGTRLTVL.

A few counts support this clonotype. The J gene is TRBJ1-4, the V gene TRBV6-5; 9 nucleotides align to TRBD1. With 5 bases clipped from V and 8 bases from J, the junction kept 6 bases outside the gene matches. There are 14 residues in the CDR3. The germline V gene encodes CDR1 MNHEY and CDR2 SVGAGI. This CDR3 is CASSQSTGGEKLFF. For the CDR3, the DNA is TGTGCCAGCAGTCAGTCGACAGGGGGGGAAAAACTGTTTTTT.

In this sample, this clonotype turned up many times. The rearrangement joins TRBV5-5 to TRBJ2-3, with unresolved D. Deletions cut 3 bases from V and 5 bases from J, with 25 bases between. Looked up from germline, CDR1 is SGHKS and CDR2 is YYEKEE (reference sequence). The CDR3 runs 18 residues. CDR3 DNA: TGTGCCAGCAGCTACCTCACCGACGGCTTGCCTATGGTAGATACGCAGTATTTT. It codes for CASSYLTDGLPMVDTQYF.

The chain employs TRBV4-1 and TRBJ2-7, with 10 bases matching TRBD1. This CDR3 is 15 amino acids long. Germline V gene lookup returns CDR1 MGHRA and CDR2 YSYEKL. Unmatched junction bases numbered 5, after V lost 1 base and J lost 5 bases. CDR3 in amino acids: CASSQAGTGVNEQYF. CDR3 nucleotide sequence: TGCGCCAGCAGCCAAGCGGGGACAGGGGTAAACGAGCAGTACTTC.